This T cell receptor (beta chain) derives from a study of blood T cell repertoires in COVID-19 (dated by TCRdb to about 2020). In terms of the full investigation: Samples covering the acute and convalescent phases of COVID-19 were provided by collaborators in the United States, Italy and Spain. The material from the prospective study consisted of cDNA or gDNA derived from T cells, B-cell-depleted T cells, or PBMCs. The dataset comprised deeply sampled blood TCRbeta repertoires from subjects exposed to, actively infected with, or recovered from COVID-19. The repertoires were made available in a free public database intended to serve as a resource for research on the immune response to SARS-CoV-2. Samples came from the ongoing ImmuneRACE study (first 160 participants) plus 1,254 subjects from 6 global collaborators. Nearly every sample came with metadata listing a de-identified subject ID, COVID-19 status, age in years and sex. Where HLA class I and class II types were available, the types were taken from metadata supplied by the sample provider, not from assay-based typing. The paper as a whole reports these results and caveats: The quantity of clinical and demographic metadata differed by source and by participant and was supplied without curation.

In regard to this clone: The antigen it binds to is not known. Base quality data are lacking; no much larger clone is found one base away.

Enrolling through a virtual design, the prospective study's participants ranged in age from roughly 18 to 95 years and lived across 24 United States geographic areas. To assign participants to cohorts, the prospective study relied on clinical history that participants themselves reported in a screening survey and a study questionnaire. Recovered participants in ImmuneRACE Cohort 3 were defined by two consecutive negative NP/OP PCR tests, clearance by a healthcare professional, or resolution of symptoms. In the prospective study, whole blood, serum and a nasopharyngeal or oropharyngeal swab were collected from each participant by mobile phlebotomists. Over a 2-month period, participants in the prospective study had the option of providing additional blood draws and questionnaires. Before DNA extraction, blood samples from the prospective study were shipped at room temperature or frozen. The immunoSEQ Assay, a bias-controlled multiplex PCR, was used to amplify TCRbeta CDR3 regions from genomic DNA. The authors processed their data as follows. Nucleated cell counts per sample were estimated from amplification of reference gene primers within the assay. To quantify the absolute abundance of each unique TCRbeta CDR3 rearrangement, sequence reads were collapsed and filtered. Productive Simpson clonality was computed per sample as the square root of Simpson's diversity index over productive rearrangements. What TCRdb holds here is the immuneACCESS table cut down to in-frame rearrangements. Part of the clones is not present; checked against another copy, under half of the missing clones reflect an unresolved V gene, and the others are unexplained. The V and J calls and clone size were taken over from that table, and D and trimming were inferred from the DNA. For this sample there are about 320,000 clones; 87% appear just once. The top ten constitute more than 8.5% of the sample.

Sequencing was done on a sample of PBMCs or T cells enriched from blood (not recorded which). The sequence came from a woman aged 18-29 years who had recovered from COVID-19.

In nucleotides, the sequence is TGTGCCAGCAGTCAGATCCGGGACAGGGGGCCTGAAGCTTTCTTT. The resulting protein is CASSQIRDRGPEAFF. The sequence joins TRBV6-5 to TRBJ1-1; the central 12 bases match TRBD1. After removal of 5 bases from V and 6 bases from J, the junction retains 7 bases not matched to a gene. The germline V gene specifies MNHEY as CDR1 and SVGAGI as CDR2. From cysteine to phenylalanine, the CDR3 is 15 amino acids long. Just the 45-base CDR3 DNA is kept, in frame starting at base 1.